These 26 T cell receptor beta chains share one sample of origin, sequenced in a study of blood T cell repertoires in COVID-19. Here immunoSEQ multiplex PCR was the method, and the copy in TCRdb shows in-frame clones only, minus some. The sample has approximately 290,000 clones, approximately 86% seen once. Source material: peripheral blood. The receptors originated from a human donor with COVID-19, enrolled during active disease. The donor label of this sample is uncertain.

V is TRBV5-1 and J is TRBJ2-7; the match to TRBD1 covers 7 bases. Unmatched junction bases numbered 9, after V lost 2 bases and J lost 4 bases. The CDR3 loop spans 15 amino acids. Germline assignment: CDR1 SGHRS and CDR2 YFSETQ. This chain's CDR3 is CASSFLGQETYEQYF. The CDR3 DNA follows: TGCGCCAGCAGCTTCCTCGGACAGGAGACTTACGAGCAGTACTTC.

The V gene is TRBV5-1, the J gene TRBJ1-2; 7 bases line up with TRBD1. V trimming: 0 bases; J trimming: 4 bases; junction bases outside the gene matches: 6. The CDR3 sequence is 15 residues long. Germline values: CDR1 SGHRS, CDR2 YFSETQ. The CDR3 reads CASSLGSGGAYGYTF. The DNA for the CDR3 is TGCGCCAGCAGCTTGGGGTCAGGGGGTGCCTATGGCTACACCTTC.

This clone was counted a few times. V gene TRBV7-2 combines with J gene TRBJ2-7; 7 nucleotides align to TRBD1. J lost 3 bases, V lost 1 base, and 3 bases had no gene match. Germline V gene data show CDR1 as SGHTA and CDR2 as FQGNSA. This CDR3 contains 14 residues. DNA for the CDR3: TGTGCCAGCAGCTTAGGAGGACAGGTCTACGAGCAGTACTTC. Protein: CASSLGGQVYEQYF. The entire variable domain, with the rest obtained from reference TRBV7-2 and TRBJ2-7, is as follows: GAGVSQSPSNKVTEKGKDVELRCDPISGHTALYWYRQSLGQGLEFLIYFQGNSAPDKSGLPSDRFSAERTGGSVSTLTIQRTQQEDSAVYLCASSLGGQVYEQYFGPGTRLTVT.

In this sample, this clone turned up once. The chain recombines TRBV5-1 with TRBJ1-1; TRBD1 agrees at 9 bases. The CDR3 runs to 16 residues. The germline V gene has CDR1 SGHRS and CDR2 YFSETQ. The V gene end was trimmed by 4 bases and the J gene end by 0 bases; junction bases not matched to a gene: 7. The CDR3 loop is CASSRSGTGMNTEAFF. The CDR3 nucleotides are TGCGCCAGCAGCCGTTCAGGGACAGGGATGAACACTGAAGCTTTCTTT.

This clone was found a few times. The genes are TRBV6-5 and TRBJ2-3; D is unclear. CDR3 length equals 15 residues. Germline lookup yields CDR1 MNHEY and CDR2 SVGAGI. V gave up 2 bases and J gave up 0 bases, with 9 bases separating them. CDR3 sequence: CASSYGGGSTDTQYF. The CDR3 coding sequence is TGTGCCAGCAGTTACGGCGGCGGTAGCACAGATACGCAGTATTTT.

The chain couples TRBV29-1 to TRBJ1-1, with D maybe TRBD1 (5 bases). This CDR3 is 13 amino acids long. Trimming cost V 6 bases and J 5 bases, with 16 bases left between them. Germline V CDR1 and CDR2: SQVTM, ANQGSEA. The DNA for the CDR3 is TGCAGCGTACAAGGGACTGCTAGAACTGAAGCTTTCTTT. As protein: CSVQGTARTEAFF.

This clone was picked up one time. Germline and junction disagree at one end, which may indicate a read error. This chain links TRBV7-7 with TRBJ1-1, with 7 bases identical to TRBD1. The CDR3 extends over 13 amino acids. CDR1 is SSHAT and CDR2 is FNYEAQ in the germline V gene (reference sequence). In nucleotides, the CDR3 is TGTGCTAGCAGCTCCGACAGGGATGGTGAAGCTTTCTTT. Amino acid sequence: CASSSDRDGEAFF.

V gene TRBV10-1 combines with J gene TRBJ2-3; 10 bases map to TRBD2. The germline CDR1 and CDR2 sequences are WNHNN and SYGVQD (reference sequence). The junction had 12 bases not matched to a gene; V was cut back by 1 base and J by 8 bases. There are 17 residues in the CDR3. CDR3 in amino acids: CASSELASGSLRSTQYF. The CDR3 coding sequence is TGCGCCAGCAGTGAGTTGGCTAGCGGGAGCTTAAGGAGTACGCAGTATTTT.

The V call is TRBV5-1, the J call TRBJ2-7; the match to TRBD2 covers 10 bases. The ends lost 4 bases at V and 6 bases at J; junction bases unmatched: 7. This CDR3 has 14 residues. CDR1 is SGHRS, CDR2 YFSETQ, per germline. CDR3 loop: CASSPTSGNREQYF. CDR3 nucleotide sequence: TGCGCCAGCAGCCCCACTAGCGGGAATCGCGAGCAGTACTTC.

The chain couples TRBV2 to TRBJ2-5; tentatively, D is TRBD1 (6 bases). V lost 2 bases and J 1 base, leaving 8 bases between the germline ends. There are 14 residues in the CDR3. CDR1 is SNHLY, CDR2 FYNNEI, per germline. The CDR3, as DNA: TGTGCCAGCAGTGAAACAGGGCGCCAAGAGACCCAGTACTTC. Its translation is CASSETGRQETQYF.

The chain carries TRBV11-2 and TRBJ1-2; possibly TRBD1 for D (5 bases). Germline loops: CDR1 SGHAT, CDR2 FQNNGV. CDR3 length equals 15 residues. The V and J ends lost 2 bases and 6 bases respectively, with 16 bases between them. In DNA, the CDR3 is TGTGCCAGCAGCTTATCTTCAGGGTATCGGGATGGCTACACCTTC. It translates to CASSLSSGYRDGYTF.

The rearrangement links TRBV6-1 to TRBJ2-5; no clear D gene. V was shortened by 1 base and J by 7 bases, with 7 bases between the two germline ends. Germline V gives CDR1 MNHNS, CDR2 SASEGT. The CDR3 loop spans 12 amino acids. CDR3 coding DNA: TGTGCCAGCAGTGAAGGAGAACGGACCCAGTACTTC. Its translation is CASSEGERTQYF.

J is TRBJ1-1 and V is TRBV19; perhaps TRBD1 as D (5 bases). The CDR3 length is 14 residues. The germline V and J ends were trimmed by 10 bases and 0 bases, with 15 bases remaining between them. CDR1 is LNHDA, CDR2 SQIVND, per germline (reference sequence). The DNA for the CDR3 is TGTGCCACTGGGGCAGGAGGGCTGAACACTGAAGCTTTCTTT. Residues: CATGAGGLNTEAFF.

The chain combines TRBV6-5 with TRBJ2-7; D might be TRBD1 (6 bases). Per the germline V gene, CDR1 is MNHEY and CDR2 is SVGAGI. V lost 6 bases, J lost 2 bases, and 14 bases lay in between. This CDR3 is built from 14 residues. CDR3 residues: CASRAITGTYEQYF. In nucleotides, the CDR3 is TGTGCCAGCAGGGCAATTACAGGGACCTACGAGCAGTACTTC.

The chain combines TRBV28 with TRBJ1-6, with 7 bases lining up with TRBD1. V shed 6 bases and J 4 bases; nucleotides not matched to a gene: 9. Germline-derived CDR1 and CDR2 are MDHEN and SYDVKM. The CDR3 is 16 residues long. The CDR3 nucleotides are TGTGCCAGCAGAATGGGACAGCAGCTTTATAATTCACCCCTCCACTTT. Translation: CASRMGQQLYNSPLHF. Full variable domain (rest looked up from reference TRBV28 and TRBJ1-6): DVKVTQSSRYLVKRTGEKVFLECVQDMDHENMFWYRQDPGLGLRLIYFSYDVKMKEKGDIPEGYSVSREKKERFSLILESASTNQTSMYLCASRMGQQLYNSPLHFGNGTRLTVT.

This chain joins TRBV5-1 and TRBJ2-1, with a possible D match to TRBD1 (5 bases). V lost 0 bases and J 1 base, leaving 11 bases between the germline ends. Germline CDR1 is SGHRS and CDR2 is YFSETQ. CDR3 length equals 16 residues. The DNA of the CDR3 is TGCGCCAGCAGCTTGGTAGGGGATTTGTCCTACAATGAGCAGTTCTTC. Translating gives CASSLVGDLSYNEQFF.

The rearrangement joins TRBV21-1 to TRBJ2-7; the table calls TRBD2, which could not be checked here. TRBV21-1 is classified as a pseudogene. CDR3 length: 17 amino acids. The CDR3 nucleotides are TGTGCCAGCAGCAAAGATTCGTCGGCGGGAGATAGCTACGAGCAGTACTTC. Translation gives CASSKDSSAGDSYEQYF.

The chain carries TRBV5-1 and TRBJ1-2; D is uncertain. The CDR3 contains 14 residues. Trimming pared 0 bases from V and 6 bases from J, leaving 12 bases between. CDR1 and CDR2 from the germline V gene are SGHRS and YFSETQ. Written as DNA, the CDR3 is TGCGCCAGCAGCTTGGTTCCCGCGGGTGATGGCTACACCTTC. It codes for CASSLVPAGDGYTF.

V gene TRBV25-1 combines with J gene TRBJ1-5; TRBD1 aligns across 11 bases. The CDR3 contains 15 residues. Germline CDR1 reads MGHDK; CDR2 reads SYGVNS. V was clipped by 10 bases and J by 6 bases; unmatched bases: 11. CDR3 sequence reads: CAIRTGGELGQPQHF. The CDR3 DNA reads TGTGCCATCCGGACAGGGGGCGAGCTTGGTCAGCCCCAGCATTTT.

J is TRBJ2-1 and V is TRBV7-9; weak D call: TRBD2 (5 bases). The CDR3 is 15 residues long. V lost 4 bases to trimming and J lost 4 bases, with 14 bases between them. Germline loops: CDR1 SEHNR, CDR2 FQNEAQ (reference sequence). CDR3 bases: TGTGCCAGCAGCTCCGACGGGGTGATTTACAATGAGCAGTTCTTC. Its translation: CASSSDGVIYNEQFF.

The sample holds a few counts of this clone. DNA for the CDR3: TGTGCCTGGAGTGTCATTGAGGGGCCAGGGACTCCCCTTAGCTCCTACAATGAGCAGTTCTTC. Translating it yields CAWSVIEGPGTPLSSYNEQFF. This rearrangement joins TRBV30 to TRBJ2-1, with a tentative D call TRBD2 (6 bases). V was pared by 0 bases and J by 0 bases, with 27 bases between. The CDR3 runs 21 residues. The germline CDR1 and CDR2 sequences are GTSNPN and SVGIG (reference sequence).

This rearrangement joins TRBV29-1 to TRBJ2-2, with 9 bases identical to TRBD1. The germline V gene encodes CDR1 SQVTM and CDR2 ANQGSEA. V lost 0 bases to trimming and J lost 6 bases; unmatched junction nucleotides: 5. The CDR3 runs to 15 residues. This CDR3 reads CSVEDQYRGPGELFF. The CDR3 nucleotides read TGCAGCGTTGAAGATCAGTACAGGGGGCCCGGGGAGCTGTTTTTT.

The chain uses TRBV5-8 and TRBJ1-1, with D unclear. Germline CDR1 is SGHTS and CDR2 is YDEGEE. V lost 0 bases, J lost 0 bases, and 9 bases lay in between. This CDR3 contains 15 residues. The CDR3 loop is CASSLVRDLNTEAFF. The CDR3 coding sequence is TGTGCCAGCAGCTTGGTGAGGGATTTGAACACTGAAGCTTTCTTT.

The chain carries TRBV5-1 and TRBJ2-7; TRBD2 agrees at 9 bases. Per the germline V gene, CDR1 is SGHRS and CDR2 is YFSETQ. Trimming took 2 bases from V and 1 from J; bases not matched to a gene: 1. The CDR3 extends over 14 amino acids. The CDR3 DNA is TGCGCCAGCAGCTTAGGACTAGCGTCCTACGAGCAGTACTTC. It specifies CASSLGLASYEQYF.

The rearrangement uses TRBV2 and TRBJ1-1; tentatively, D is TRBD1 (5 bases). Germline-derived CDR1 and CDR2 are SNHLY and FYNNEI. The CDR3 contains 12 residues. V dropped 8 bases and J dropped 2 bases, with 9 bases sitting between them. The CDR3 is CASLGGNTEAFF. The CDR3 DNA reads TGTGCCAGCTTGGGGGGAAACACTGAAGCTTTCTTT.

This clone appeared a few times. The chain is built from TRBV6-5 and TRBJ1-1; possibly TRBD1 for D (6 bases). V was cut by 8 bases and J by 0 bases, with 16 bases left in between. The CDR3 has 15 amino acids. The germline V gene encodes CDR1 MNHEY and CDR2 SVGAGI. CDR3 residues: CASYRDTGMNTEAFF. The CDR3 nucleotides read TGTGCCAGCTACAGGGACACTGGGATGAACACTGAAGCTTTCTTT.